The clone carrying this T cell receptor (beta chain) was seen a handful of times. What it binds is unknown. For the library, individual cDNA molecules each received unique molecular identifiers. TCRdb itself ran the RACE reads through MiXCR, one entry per CDR3 protein. The profile covers just under 60,000 distinct CDR3 sequences, with around 12% appearing a single time and 2.4% taken by the ten largest. These data come from a study of human T cells and chemical hapten exposure. As for the study in general: DPC 0.01% went on the upper back by patch test, with reading at 6 days. Findings and caveats of the study: Versus controls, significantly more large CDR3 similarity clusters arose from expanded TCRs.

This CDR3 has 14 amino acids. V was clipped by 0 bases and J by 7 bases, with 13 bases between them. CDR1 DFQATT and CDR2 SNEGSKA come from the germline V gene (reference sequence). The time point is: patch test 3, about 24 weeks after DPC sensitization. The treatment was: therapeutic diphenylcyclopropenone sensitization with weekly scalp DPC. The authors' total RNA extraction used unfractionated whole blood. The sequencing used whole blood, collected in connection with sensitization to the hapten diphenylcyclopropenone (DPC). The receptor comes from a man aged 30-40 years with alopecia areata. Some clones in this sample may be carry-over from other donors' samples. The chain employs TRBV20-1 and TRBJ1-5, with D perhaps TRBD1 (5 bases). The DNA for the CDR3 is TGCAGTGCTAGAGATCCGGAGGGGCCCCAGCCCCAGCATTTT. Translating it yields CSARDPEGPQPQHF.